This TCR beta chain was sequenced during a study of T cell clonotyping in hematopoietic cell transplantation (dated by TCRdb to the early 2020s). With regard to the full study: A total of under 150 blood samples were collected in the study from roughly 33 consecutive transplant recipients and their related donors. Patient recruitment ran from late 2015 to early 2017, and follow-up continued until late 2020 or death. For about 5 patients, samples were drawn at the onset of acute graft-versus-host disease and then compared against samples from patients who never went on to develop GVHD.

What the authors observed across the whole study: Overlap with donor repertoires was found for only a small fraction of recipient repertoires, with over 95% found to appear de novo at the given depth. Donor and pretransplant recipient Inverse Simpson Index values predicted broader posttransplant TCR repertoire diversity. Sample size was limited, and cells were not sorted, so CD4 and CD8 repertoire contributions could not be separated. After transplant, TCR diversity in recipients dropped, and pathologically expanded clonotypes climbed progressively between day 30 and day 180.

With the immunoSEQ assay, which is a bias-controlled multiplex PCR relying on V- and J-specific primers, TCR beta CDR3 regions were amplified from genomic DNA. In a second PCR step, the CDR3 amplicons were tagged with a proprietary barcode plus Illumina adapter sequences. An Illumina MiSeq instrument was used for sequencing of the CDR3 libraries. On the study's bioinformatics: Export and quality control were handled in immunoSEQ Analyzer 3.0, while downstream analyses relied on R Bioconductor and Immunarch. Repertoire metrics were calculated using only productive rearrangements within the normalized downsampled data set. In the normalized cohort, a clonotype counted as pathologically expanded if the clonotype was larger than 5 templates. The Inverse Simpson Index was used to measure repertoire diversity. The non-normalized data set was used for CMV-specificity analyses so that all clonotypes could be captured. TCRdb provides this immuneACCESS table in a form limited to in-frame rearrangements. Some clones are lacking; in checked studies, under half of them reflect an unresolved V gene, and why the rest are absent is not known. V, J and clone size are those of that table, while D and trimming were read from the DNA. Counted in this sample were fewer than 9,500 clones; about 80% of them appeared once. Jointly, the top ten make up 45% to 65% of the sample.

In the case of this clone: Its specific antigen is unknown. No per-base quality is available; no much larger clone lies one base away.

The time point label here, explained by the study, means: recipient sample taken at acute GVHD onset. Recipient blood was collected about 28 days before transplant and at days 30, 100 and 180 after transplant. Nuclei Lysis Solution was used to extract genomic DNA from fresh or cryopreserved unfractionated peripheral blood mononuclear cells. The CDR3 covers 11 residues, taking in both the cysteine and the phenylalanine. Only the CDR3 part of the read is kept: 33 bases, read in frame from the first base. CDR1 and CDR2 were assigned from the germline V gene (reference sequence) as DFQATT and SNEGSKA. The trim is 5 bases for V and 6 bases for J, with a gap of 10 bases between the germline ends.

The sequence was obtained from a male patient aged 55-69 years who had an allogeneic stem cell transplant from an unrelated donor, so the T cells may come from the graft donor. Some clones in this sample may be carry-over from other donors' samples. The source was PBMCs, collected at the time of graft-versus-host disease after allogeneic stem cell transplant. The rearranged chain carries TRBV20-1 and TRBJ1-2, with the D gene not clear enough to name. The bases read TGCAGTGCTTTAGTATTTCATGGCTACACCTTC. Translated, this is CSALVFHGYTF.